Shown below are 11 T cell receptor beta chains from a single sample sequenced in a study of blood T cell repertoires in COVID-19. This table comes from immunoSEQ multiplex PCR, and its TCRdb copy is limited to in-frame clones, with some not included. The table includes some 210,000 clones, approximately 85% detected once. Sequencing was done on a sample of peripheral blood. All receptors derive from a woman aged 45-65 years with active or convalescent COVID-19.

The rearrangement uses TRBV9 and TRBJ2-1; D is undetermined. This CDR3 is 11 amino acids long. V was trimmed by 3 bases and J by 5 bases, leaving 3 bases between them. Germline CDR1 and CDR2: SGDLS and YYNGEE. The CDR3 reads CASSGNNEQFF. CDR3 coding DNA: TGTGCCAGCAGCGGTAACAATGAGCAGTTCTTC.

CDR3 in DNA: TGTGCTAGTGGTTTAGGACAGGGTACTGGGGCCAACGTCCTGACTTTC. This translates into CASGLGQGTGANVLTF. The rearrangement joins TRBV12-5 to TRBJ2-6; 8 bases align to TRBD1. The CDR3 length is 16 residues. Germline CDR1 reads LGHNT; CDR2 reads FRNRAP. Trimming cost V 3 bases and J 2 bases; bases outside gene matches: 3.

The chain couples TRBV2 to TRBJ2-3; the match to TRBD2 covers 9 bases. V trimming: 5 bases; J trimming: 4 bases; junction bases outside the gene matches: 13. The CDR3 spans 17 residues. The germline V gene encodes CDR1 SNHLY and CDR2 FYNNEI. The DNA for the CDR3 is TGTGCCAGCAGTCCAAGGGACCCGGGACTAGCCCCAGATACGCAGTATTTT. Translated: CASSPRDPGLAPDTQYF.

This chain uses TRBV24-1 with TRBJ2-2; D is uncertain. V was trimmed by 0 bases and J by 0 bases, leaving 7 bases between them. The CDR3 runs to 16 residues. CDR1 and CDR2 from the germline V gene are KGHDR and SFDVKD. CDR3 DNA: TGTGCCACCAGTGATTTGGCCCTAACGAACACCGGGGAGCTGTTTTTT. Protein sequence: CATSDLALTNTGELFF.

This clone was picked up one time. CDR3: CASSVAPLAGVSGKGADTQYF. As DNA, the CDR3 is TGTGCCAGCAGCGTAGCTCCCCTAGCGGGGGTATCCGGTAAAGGCGCAGATACGCAGTATTTT. The gene calls are TRBV9 and TRBJ2-3; TRBD2 agrees at 10 bases. This CDR3 comprises 21 residues. The trim removed 0 bases at V and 4 bases at J, leaving 20 bases unmatched. Germline V lookup: CDR1 SGDLS, CDR2 YYNGEE.

The J gene is TRBJ1-2, the V gene TRBV3-1 (or the pseudogene TRBV3-2), with D hard to call. Germline V gene sequence: CDR1 LGHDT, CDR2 YNNKEL (reference sequence). The length of the CDR3 is 16 residues. V was cut by 0 bases and J by 1 base, with 12 bases left in between. The CDR3 DNA reads TGTGCCAGCAGCCAAGATAGAGTAGGAGTTAACTATGGCTACACCTTC. Encoded protein: CASSQDRVGVNYGYTF.

CDR3 nucleotide sequence: TGTGCCAGCAGCCCTTATGGGAGACAAGAGACCCAGTACTTC. It yields the protein CASSPYGRQETQYF. The V call is TRBV7-3, the J call TRBJ2-5, with D possibly matching TRBD2 (5 bases). V was clipped by 5 bases and J by 2 bases, with 12 bases between them. CDR3 length equals 14 residues. Germline V gives CDR1 SGHTA, CDR2 FQGTGA.

V usage is TRBV24-1 and J usage is TRBJ2-7, with D hard to call. V shed 3 bases and J shed 0 bases, with 8 bases lying between them. Germline V lookup: CDR1 KGHDR, CDR2 SFDVKD. The CDR3 sequence is 14 residues long. The CDR3, as DNA: TGTGCCACCAGTGATCCAATCGGCTCCTACGAGCAGTACTTC. Protein sequence: CATSDPIGSYEQYF.

This clone appeared once. The V gene is TRBV10-3, the J gene TRBJ2-2, with 8 nucleotides matching TRBD1. V shed 7 bases, J shed 6 bases, and the junction held 4 bases outside the gene matches. This CDR3 comprises 13 residues. Germline CDR1 ENHRY, CDR2 SYGVKD. DNA of the CDR3: TGTGCCATCACGGCAGGGGGCTCCGGGGAGCTGTTTTTT. As protein: CAITAGGSGELFF.

This clone was counted a few times. The chain is built from TRBV18 and TRBJ1-3; D is undetermined. Between the trimmed V and J ends, which lost 0 bases and 7 bases, there was a span of 10 bases. The CDR3 is 14 residues long. CDR1 KGHSH and CDR2 LQKENI come from the germline V gene. CDR3 DNA sequence: TGTGCCAGCTCACCACCACCCTTCGGGAACACCATATATTTT. Residues: CASSPPPFGNTIYF.

The chain is built from TRBV7-2 and TRBJ2-6, with a possible D match to TRBD2 (5 bases). Germline CDR1 SGHTA, CDR2 FQGNSA. The V and J ends lost 3 bases and 4 bases respectively, with 13 bases between them. The CDR3 is 16 amino acids. CDR3 sequence (DNA): TGTGCCAGCAGCTTTACGAGGGATCCGGGGGCCAACGTCCTGACTTTC. Translation: CASSFTRDPGANVLTF.